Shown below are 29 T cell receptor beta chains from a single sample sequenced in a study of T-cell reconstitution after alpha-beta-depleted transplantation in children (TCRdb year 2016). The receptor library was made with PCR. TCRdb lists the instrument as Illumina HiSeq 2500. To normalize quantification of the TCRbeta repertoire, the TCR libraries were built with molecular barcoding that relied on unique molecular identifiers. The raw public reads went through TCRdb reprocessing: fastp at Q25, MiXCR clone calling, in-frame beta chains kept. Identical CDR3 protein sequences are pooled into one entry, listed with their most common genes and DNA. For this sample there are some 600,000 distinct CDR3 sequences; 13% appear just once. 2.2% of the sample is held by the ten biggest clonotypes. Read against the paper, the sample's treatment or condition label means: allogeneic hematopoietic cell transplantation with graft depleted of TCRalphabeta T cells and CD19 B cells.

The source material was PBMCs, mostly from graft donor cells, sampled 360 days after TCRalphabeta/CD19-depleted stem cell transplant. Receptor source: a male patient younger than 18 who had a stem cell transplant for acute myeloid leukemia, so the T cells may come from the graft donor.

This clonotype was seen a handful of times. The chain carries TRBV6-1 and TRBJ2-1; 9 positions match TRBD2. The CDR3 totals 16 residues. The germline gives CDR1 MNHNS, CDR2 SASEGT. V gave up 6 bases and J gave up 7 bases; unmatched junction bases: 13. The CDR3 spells CASSPVLAGNGNEQFF. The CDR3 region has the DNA TGTGCCAGCAGCCCCGTTCTAGCGGGGAACGGAAATGAGCAGTTCTTC.

The CDR3 protein is CASSPPGRAPSEQYF. For the CDR3, the DNA is TGTGCCAGCAGCCCCCCCGGGAGGGCACCGTCCGAGCAGTACTTC. The chain couples TRBV7-8 to TRBJ2-7; 8 bases align to TRBD2. With 5 bases clipped from V and 6 bases from J, the junction kept 12 bases outside the gene matches. The CDR3 covers 15 residues. In germline, CDR1 is SGHVS, CDR2 FQNEAQ.

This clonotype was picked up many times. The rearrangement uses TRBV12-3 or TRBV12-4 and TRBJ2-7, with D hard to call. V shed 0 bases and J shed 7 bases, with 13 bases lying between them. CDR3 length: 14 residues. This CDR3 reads CASSLAERYGEQYF. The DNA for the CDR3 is TGTGCCAGCAGTTTAGCTGAGAGGTACGGAGAGCAGTACTTC.

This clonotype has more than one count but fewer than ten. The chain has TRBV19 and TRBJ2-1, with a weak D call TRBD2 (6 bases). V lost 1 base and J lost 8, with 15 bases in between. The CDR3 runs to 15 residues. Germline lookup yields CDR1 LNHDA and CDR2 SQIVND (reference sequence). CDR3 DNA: TGTGCCAGTAGTATAGGAGGGAGGACGGGCGATGAGCAGTTCTTC. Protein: CASSIGGRTGDEQFF.

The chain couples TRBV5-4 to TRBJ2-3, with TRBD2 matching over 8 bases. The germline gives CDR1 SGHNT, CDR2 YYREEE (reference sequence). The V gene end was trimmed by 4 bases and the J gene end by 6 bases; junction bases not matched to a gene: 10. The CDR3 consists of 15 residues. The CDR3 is CASSAYAPGGDTQYF. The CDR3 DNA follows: TGTGCCAGCAGCGCCTACGCTCCGGGAGGGGATACGCAGTATTTT. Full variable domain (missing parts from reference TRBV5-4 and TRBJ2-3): ETGVTQSPTHLIKTRGQQVTLRCSSQSGHNTVSWYQQALGQGPQFIFQYYREEENGRGNFPPRFSGLQFPNYSSELNVNALELDDSALYLCASSAYAPGGDTQYFGPGTRLTVL.

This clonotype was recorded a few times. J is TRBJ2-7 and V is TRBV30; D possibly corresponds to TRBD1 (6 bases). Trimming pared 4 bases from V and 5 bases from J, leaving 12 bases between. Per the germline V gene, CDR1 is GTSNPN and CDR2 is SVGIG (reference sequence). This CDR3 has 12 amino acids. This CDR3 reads CAWTGEKDEQYF. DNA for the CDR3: TGTGCCTGGACAGGGGAAAAGGACGAGCAGTACTTC.

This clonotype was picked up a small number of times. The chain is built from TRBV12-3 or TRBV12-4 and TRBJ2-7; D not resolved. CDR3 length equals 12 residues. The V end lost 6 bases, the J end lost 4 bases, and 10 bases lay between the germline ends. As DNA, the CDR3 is TGTGCCAGCAGAGGCAGTAAATACGAGCAGTACTTC. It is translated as CASRGSKYEQYF.

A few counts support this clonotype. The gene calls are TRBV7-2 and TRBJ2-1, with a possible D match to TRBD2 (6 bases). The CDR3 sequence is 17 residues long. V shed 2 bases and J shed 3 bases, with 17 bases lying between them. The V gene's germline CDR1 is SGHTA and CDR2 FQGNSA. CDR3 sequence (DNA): TGTGCCAGCAGCTTATTACGGGACCGGCGGGACTACAATGAGCAGTTCTTC. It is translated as CASSLLRDRRDYNEQFF.

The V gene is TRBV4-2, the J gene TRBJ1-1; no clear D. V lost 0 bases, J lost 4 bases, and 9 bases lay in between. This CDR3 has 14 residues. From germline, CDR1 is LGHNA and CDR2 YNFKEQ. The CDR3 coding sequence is TGTGCCAGCAGCCAAGATGAGGTCGGCACTGAAGCTTTCTTT. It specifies CASSQDEVGTEAFF.

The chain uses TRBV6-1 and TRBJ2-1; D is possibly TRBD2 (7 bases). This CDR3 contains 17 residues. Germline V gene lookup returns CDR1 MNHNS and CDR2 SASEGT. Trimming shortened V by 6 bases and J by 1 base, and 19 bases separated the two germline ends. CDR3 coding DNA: TGTGCCAGCAGCCCGCCGGGGGCGGGGGAATCCTACAATGAGCAGTTCTTC. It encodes CASSPPGAGESYNEQFF.

Written as DNA, the CDR3 is TGCGCCAGCAGCCCCGTCGTTGGGGGGTTGTCCTACGAGCAGTACTTC. Translating gives CASSPVVGGLSYEQYF. The chain carries TRBV5-1 and TRBJ2-7, with a tentative D call TRBD2 (6 bases). The CDR3 is 16 residues long. Between the trimmed V and J ends, which lost 4 bases and 1 base, there was a span of 18 bases. From germline, CDR1 is SGHRS and CDR2 YFSETQ.

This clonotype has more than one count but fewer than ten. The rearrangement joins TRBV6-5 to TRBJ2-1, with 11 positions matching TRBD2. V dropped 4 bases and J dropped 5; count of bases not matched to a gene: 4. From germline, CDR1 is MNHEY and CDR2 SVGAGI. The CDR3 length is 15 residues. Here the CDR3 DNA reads TGTGCCAGCAGTTCGGGACTAGCGGCACACAATGAGCAGTTCTTC. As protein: CASSSGLAAHNEQFF.

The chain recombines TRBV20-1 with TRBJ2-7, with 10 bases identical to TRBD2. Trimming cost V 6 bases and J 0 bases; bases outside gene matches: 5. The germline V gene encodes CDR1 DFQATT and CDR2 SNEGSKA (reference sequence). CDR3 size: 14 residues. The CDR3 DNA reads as TGCAGTGCGCTTCCTAGCGGGAGCTCCTACGAGCAGTACTTC. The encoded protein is CSALPSGSSYEQYF.

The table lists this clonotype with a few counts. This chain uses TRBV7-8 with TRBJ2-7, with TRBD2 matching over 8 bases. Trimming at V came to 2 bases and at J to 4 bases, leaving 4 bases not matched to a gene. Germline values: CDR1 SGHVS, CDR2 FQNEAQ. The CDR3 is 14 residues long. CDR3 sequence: CASSLREGFYEQYF. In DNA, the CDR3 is TGTGCCAGCAGCTTACGGGAGGGTTTTTACGAGCAGTACTTC. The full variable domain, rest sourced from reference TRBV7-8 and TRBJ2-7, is GAGVSQSPRYKVAKRGQDVALRCDPISGHVSLFWYQQALGQGPEFLTYFQNEAQLDKSGLPSDRFFAERPEGSVSTLKIQRTQQEDSAVYLCASSLREGFYEQYFGPGTRLTVT.

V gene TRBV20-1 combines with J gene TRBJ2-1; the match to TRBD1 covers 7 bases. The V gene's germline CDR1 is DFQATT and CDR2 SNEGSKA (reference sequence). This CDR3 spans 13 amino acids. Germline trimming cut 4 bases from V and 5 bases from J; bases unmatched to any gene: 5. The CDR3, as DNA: TGCAGTGCTAACAGGGGATCCAACAATGAGCAGTTCTTC. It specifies CSANRGSNNEQFF.

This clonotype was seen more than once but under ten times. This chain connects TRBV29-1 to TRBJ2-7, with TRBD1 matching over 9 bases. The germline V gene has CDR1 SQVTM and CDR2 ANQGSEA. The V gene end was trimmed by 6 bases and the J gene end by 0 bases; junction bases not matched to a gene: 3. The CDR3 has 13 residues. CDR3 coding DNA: TGCAGCGTCCGACAGGGGGTCTCCTACGAGCAGTACTTC. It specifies CSVRQGVSYEQYF.

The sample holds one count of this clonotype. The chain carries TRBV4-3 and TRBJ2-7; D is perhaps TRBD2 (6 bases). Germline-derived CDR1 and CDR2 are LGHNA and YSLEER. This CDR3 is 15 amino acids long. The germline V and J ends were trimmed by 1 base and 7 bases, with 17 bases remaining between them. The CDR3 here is CASSQGRGMTWEQYF. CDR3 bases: TGCGCCAGCAGCCAAGGGCGGGGAATGACTTGGGAGCAGTACTTC.

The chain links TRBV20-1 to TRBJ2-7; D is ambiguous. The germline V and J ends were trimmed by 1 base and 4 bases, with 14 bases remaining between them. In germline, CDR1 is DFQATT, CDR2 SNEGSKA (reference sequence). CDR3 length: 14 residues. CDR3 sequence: CSARGMVAGYEQYF. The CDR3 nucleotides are TGCAGTGCTAGAGGGATGGTGGCTGGGTACGAGCAGTACTTC.

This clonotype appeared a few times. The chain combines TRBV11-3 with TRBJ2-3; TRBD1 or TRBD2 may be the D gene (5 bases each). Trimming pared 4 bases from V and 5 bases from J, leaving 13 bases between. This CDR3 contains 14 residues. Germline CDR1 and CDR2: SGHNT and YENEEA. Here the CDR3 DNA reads TGTGCCAGCAGCTCCGGGACCGAGGGAGATACGCAGTATTTT. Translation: CASSSGTEGDTQYF.

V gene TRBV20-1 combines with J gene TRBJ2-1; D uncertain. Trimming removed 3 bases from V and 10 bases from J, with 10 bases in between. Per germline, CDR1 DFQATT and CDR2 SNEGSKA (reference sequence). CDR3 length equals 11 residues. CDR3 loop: CSASVAFEQFF. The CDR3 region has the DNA TGCAGTGCTAGTGTTGCGTTCGAGCAGTTCTTC.

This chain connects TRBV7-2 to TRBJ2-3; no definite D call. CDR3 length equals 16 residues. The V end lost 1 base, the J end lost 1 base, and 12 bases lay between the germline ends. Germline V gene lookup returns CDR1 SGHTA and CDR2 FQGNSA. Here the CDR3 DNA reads TGTGCCAGCAGCTTAGAGGGCACGCGCCGCACAGATACGCAGTATTTT. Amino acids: CASSLEGTRRTDTQYF.

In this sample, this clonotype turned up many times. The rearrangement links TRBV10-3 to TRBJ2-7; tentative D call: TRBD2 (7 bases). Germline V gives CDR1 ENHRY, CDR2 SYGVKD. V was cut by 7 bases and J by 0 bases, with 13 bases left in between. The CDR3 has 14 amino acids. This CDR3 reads CAIMGAGDSYEQYF. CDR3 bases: TGTGCCATCATGGGGGCGGGGGACTCCTACGAGCAGTACTTC.

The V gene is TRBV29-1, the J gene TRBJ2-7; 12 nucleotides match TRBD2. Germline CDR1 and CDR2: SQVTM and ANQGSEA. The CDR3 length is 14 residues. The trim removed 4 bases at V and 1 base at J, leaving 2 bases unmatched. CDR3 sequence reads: CSVVGLAGSYEQYF. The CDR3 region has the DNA TGCAGCGTTGTCGGACTAGCGGGATCCTACGAGCAGTACTTC.

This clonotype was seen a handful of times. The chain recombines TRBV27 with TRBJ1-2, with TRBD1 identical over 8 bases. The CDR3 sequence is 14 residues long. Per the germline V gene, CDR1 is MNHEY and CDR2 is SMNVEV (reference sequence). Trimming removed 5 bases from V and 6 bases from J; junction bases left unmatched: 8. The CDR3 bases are TGTGCCAGCAGTCCGAACAGGGGGAGGGATGGCTACACCTTC. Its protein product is CASSPNRGRDGYTF.

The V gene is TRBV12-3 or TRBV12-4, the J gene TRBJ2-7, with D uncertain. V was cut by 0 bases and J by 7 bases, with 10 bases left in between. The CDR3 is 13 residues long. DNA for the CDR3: TGTGCCAGCAGTTTAGCTGCCATCGGGGAGCAGTACTTC. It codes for CASSLAAIGEQYF.

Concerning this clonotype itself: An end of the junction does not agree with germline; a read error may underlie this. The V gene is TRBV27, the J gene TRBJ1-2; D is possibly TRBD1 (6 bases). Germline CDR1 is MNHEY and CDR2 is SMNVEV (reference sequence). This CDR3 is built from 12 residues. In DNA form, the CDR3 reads TGTGCCAGCAGTTCAGGGGTTTATGGCTACACTTTC. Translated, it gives CASSSGVYGYTF.

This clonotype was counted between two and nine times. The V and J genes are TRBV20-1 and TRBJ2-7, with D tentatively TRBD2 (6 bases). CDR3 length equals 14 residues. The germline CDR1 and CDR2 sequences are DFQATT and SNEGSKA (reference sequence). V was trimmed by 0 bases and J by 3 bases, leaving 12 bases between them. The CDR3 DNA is TGCAGTGCTAGAGAATCAGGGACTGTCTACGAGCAGTACTTC. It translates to CSARESGTVYEQYF.

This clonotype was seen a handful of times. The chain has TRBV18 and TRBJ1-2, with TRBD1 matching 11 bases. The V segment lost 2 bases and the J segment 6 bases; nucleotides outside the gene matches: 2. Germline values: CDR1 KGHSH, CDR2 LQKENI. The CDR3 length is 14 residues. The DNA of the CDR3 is TGTGCCAGCTCACCAAAGGGACAGGGGGATGGCTACACCTTC. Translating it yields CASSPKGQGDGYTF.

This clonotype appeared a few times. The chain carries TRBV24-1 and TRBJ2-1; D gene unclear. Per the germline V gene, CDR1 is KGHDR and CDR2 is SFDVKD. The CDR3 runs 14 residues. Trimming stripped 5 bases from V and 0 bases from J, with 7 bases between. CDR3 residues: CATSAQSSYNEQFF. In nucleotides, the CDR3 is TGTGCCACCAGTGCCCAGAGCTCCTACAATGAGCAGTTCTTC.